These T cell receptor beta chains were read from a single sample in a study of T-cell memory formation after mild COVID-19. From the 5' RACE reads, TCRdb called clonotypes with MiXCR, one entry per CDR3 protein. This table has roughly 150,000 distinct CDR3 sequences, more than 13% appearing once. The specimen sequenced was PBMCs or a T cell subset sorted from them (not recorded which). The receptors derive from an adult woman who had mild COVID-19 (a few samples of this study predate the infection). Cell type and time point are not known. Both conserved end residues are part of each CDR3. Each record gives: D gene, V gene, J gene, clone size, CDR3 DNA, CDR3 protein. D genes are given only for firm matches. Clone size is not always given. Where it is, it says once, few, many or a class for expanded clones.

d_gene: .; v_gene: TRBV20-1; j_gene: TRBJ2-7; abundance: few; CDR3nt: TGCAGTGCCGGGAGGGACAGCGAGCAGTACTTC; CDR3aa: CSAGRDSEQYF
d_gene: .; v_gene: TRBV7-6; j_gene: TRBJ1-4; abundance: .; CDR3nt: TGTGCCAGCACTATTGAAGTAGGGGAAGAAAAACTGTTTTTT; CDR3aa: CASTIEVGEEKLFF
d_gene: .; v_gene: TRBV11-2; j_gene: TRBJ2-7; abundance: .; CDR3nt: TGTGCCAGCAGCTTGCGTAGCGTCGAGCAGTACTTC; CDR3aa: CASSLRSVEQYF
d_gene: TRBD1; v_gene: TRBV4-1; j_gene: TRBJ1-3; abundance: .; CDR3nt: TGCGCCAGCAGCCACGGACAGGCCTCTGGAAACACCATATATTTT; CDR3aa: CASSHGQASGNTIYF
d_gene: .; v_gene: TRBV12-3/TRBV12-4; j_gene: TRBJ2-5; abundance: .; CDR3nt: TGTGCCAGCAGTTTGACAGTTGGGGGGACCCAGTACTTC; CDR3aa: CASSLTVGGTQYF
d_gene: TRBD2; v_gene: TRBV20-1; j_gene: TRBJ2-1; abundance: .; CDR3nt: TGCAGTGCTAGAGTGGACTGGGGACTACACAATGAGCAGTTCTTC; CDR3aa: CSARVDWGLHNEQFF
d_gene: .; v_gene: TRBV29-1; j_gene: TRBJ2-7; abundance: few; CDR3nt: TGCAGCGTTTTAGCAACCGGTCAGGGGGGATACGAGCAGTACTTC; CDR3aa: CSVLATGQGGYEQYF
d_gene: .; v_gene: TRBV5-1; j_gene: TRBJ1-1; abundance: .; CDR3nt: TGCGCCAGCAGCCCCAAATGGGAAGGGAACACTGAAGCTTTCTTT; CDR3aa: CASSPKWEGNTEAFF
d_gene: TRBD1; v_gene: TRBV2; j_gene: TRBJ2-5; abundance: .; CDR3nt: TGTGCCAGCATCATCAGGGGGCTTAGCAGCATGAAAGAGACCCAGTACTTC; CDR3aa: CASIIRGLSSMKETQYF
d_gene: TRBD1; v_gene: TRBV4-1; j_gene: TRBJ1-6; abundance: few; CDR3nt: TGCGCCAGCAGCCAACAGGGGGGTGACAATTCACCCCTCCACTTT; CDR3aa: CASSQQGGDNSPLHF
d_gene: TRBD1; v_gene: TRBV4-2; j_gene: TRBJ2-1; abundance: .; CDR3nt: TGTGCCAGCAGCCAGACCGGGACAGGGTCCTACAATGAGCAGTTCTTC; CDR3aa: CASSQTGTGSYNEQFF
d_gene: TRBD1; v_gene: TRBV20-1; j_gene: TRBJ1-1; abundance: few; CDR3nt: TGCAGTGCTAGAGATGCCACAGGGGTAAGCGCGGACATGAACACTGAAGCTTTCTTT; CDR3aa: CSARDATGVSADMNTEAFF
d_gene: TRBD2; v_gene: TRBV20-1; j_gene: TRBJ2-7; abundance: .; CDR3nt: TGCAGTGCTAGAGACGTTGCGGCGATAGCGGGCCAAGACTACGAGCAGTACTTC; CDR3aa: CSARDVAAIAGQDYEQYF
d_gene: TRBD2; v_gene: TRBV7-9; j_gene: TRBJ2-1; abundance: .; CDR3nt: TGTGCCAGCAGCTCCTTATTGACTAGCGGGTCCTACAATGAGCAGTTCTTC; CDR3aa: CASSSLLTSGSYNEQFF
d_gene: TRBD2; v_gene: TRBV6-5; j_gene: TRBJ2-4; abundance: .; CDR3nt: TGTGCCAGCAGTTACTCAGCCCCGCGGGGGGAGTATTTTGAAAACATTCAGTACTTC; CDR3aa: CASSYSAPRGEYFENIQYF
d_gene: .; v_gene: TRBV6-4; j_gene: TRBJ1-1; abundance: few; CDR3nt: TGTGCCAGCAGGCGGACGGAAAACACTGAAGCTTTCTTT; CDR3aa: CASRRTENTEAFF
d_gene: TRBD2; v_gene: TRBV7-9; j_gene: TRBJ2-3; abundance: few; CDR3nt: TGTGCCAGCAGCTTACCGAGAACTAGCGTAGACACAGATACGCAGTATTTT; CDR3aa: CASSLPRTSVDTDTQYF
d_gene: TRBD2; v_gene: TRBV9; j_gene: TRBJ2-7; abundance: few; CDR3nt: TGTGCCAGCAGCACTACTAGCGGCTCCTACGAGCAGTACTTC; CDR3aa: CASSTTSGSYEQYF
d_gene: TRBD1; v_gene: TRBV7-9; j_gene: TRBJ1-1; abundance: few; CDR3nt: TGTGCCAGTAGCGCAACAGGGGTGAACACTGAAGCTTTCTTT; CDR3aa: CASSATGVNTEAFF
d_gene: .; v_gene: TRBV7-3; j_gene: TRBJ2-1; abundance: few; CDR3nt: TGTGCCAGCAGTTTTGACTCGCACAATGAGCAGTTCTTC; CDR3aa: CASSFDSHNEQFF
d_gene: TRBD2; v_gene: TRBV15; j_gene: TRBJ2-5; abundance: few; CDR3nt: TGTGCCACCAGCAGATCGGGGGGACTAAAAGAGACCCAGTACTTC; CDR3aa: CATSRSGGLKETQYF
d_gene: .; v_gene: TRBV12-3/TRBV12-4; j_gene: TRBJ2-5; abundance: many; CDR3nt: TGTGCCAGCAGTTTAGCGCATGTAGGAGGGGAGACCCAGTACTTC; CDR3aa: CASSLAHVGGETQYF
d_gene: TRBD2; v_gene: TRBV7-9; j_gene: TRBJ2-7; abundance: .; CDR3nt: TGTGCCAGCAGCCCACTAGCGGGAGAGATCTACGAGCAGTACTTC; CDR3aa: CASSPLAGEIYEQYF
d_gene: TRBD2; v_gene: TRBV6-2/TRBV6-3; j_gene: TRBJ2-1; abundance: few; CDR3nt: TGTGCCAGCAGGCCACCCCTAGCGGGAAGTGGCAATGAGCAGTTCTTC; CDR3aa: CASRPPLAGSGNEQFF
d_gene: TRBD1; v_gene: TRBV11-1; j_gene: TRBJ2-7; abundance: few; CDR3nt: TGTGCCAGCAGCTCCGGGACAGGGGCAAACTACGAGCAGTACTTC; CDR3aa: CASSSGTGANYEQYF
d_gene: TRBD2; v_gene: TRBV7-8; j_gene: TRBJ2-7; abundance: few; CDR3nt: TGTGCCAGCAGCTTAGGGCCCGGGGGGTACGAGCAGTACTTC; CDR3aa: CASSLGPGGYEQYF
d_gene: .; v_gene: TRBV11-2; j_gene: TRBJ2-5; abundance: many; CDR3nt: TGTGCCAGCAGCACCCGAGACAGCCAAGAGACCCAGTACTTC; CDR3aa: CASSTRDSQETQYF
d_gene: .; v_gene: TRBV6-5; j_gene: TRBJ2-7; abundance: few; CDR3nt: TGTGCCAGCAGTTACTCCTCCGGTGGGTTCTACGAGCAGTACTTC; CDR3aa: CASSYSSGGFYEQYF
d_gene: .; v_gene: TRBV27; j_gene: TRBJ1-2; abundance: .; CDR3nt: TGTGCCAGCAGTTTAAACATGAATGATGGCTACACCTTC; CDR3aa: CASSLNMNDGYTF
d_gene: .; v_gene: TRBV6-5; j_gene: TRBJ2-1; abundance: .; CDR3nt: TGTGCCAGCAGTACCGTAGGATGGGGGTACAATGAGCAGTTCTTC; CDR3aa: CASSTVGWGYNEQFF
d_gene: .; v_gene: TRBV7-9; j_gene: TRBJ2-3; abundance: .; CDR3nt: TGTGCCAGCAGCTTCAGGGTGTTAGACACGCAGTATTTT; CDR3aa: CASSFRVLDTQYF
d_gene: .; v_gene: TRBV7-9; j_gene: TRBJ2-5; abundance: .; CDR3nt: TGTGCCAGCAGCTTCTTCGGGATAGGTAAAGAGACCCAGTACTTC; CDR3aa: CASSFFGIGKETQYF
d_gene: .; v_gene: TRBV7-2; j_gene: TRBJ2-5; abundance: few; CDR3nt: TGTGCCAGCAGCTTGAACAGGGATGGGGGGACCCAGTACTTC; CDR3aa: CASSLNRDGGTQYF
d_gene: .; v_gene: TRBV9; j_gene: TRBJ1-6; abundance: few; CDR3nt: TGTGCCAGCAGCTTGCAGGGTGAGAATTCACCCCTCCACTTT; CDR3aa: CASSLQGENSPLHF
d_gene: TRBD1; v_gene: TRBV2; j_gene: TRBJ1-1; abundance: .; CDR3nt: TGTGCCAGCAGTGATGGGACAGGGTGGAATACTGAAGCTTTCTTT; CDR3aa: CASSDGTGWNTEAFF
d_gene: TRBD1; v_gene: TRBV7-2; j_gene: TRBJ2-5; abundance: few; CDR3nt: TGTGCCAGCAGCTCCTGGGACAGGGGAAGGGAGACCCAGTACTTC; CDR3aa: CASSSWDRGRETQYF
d_gene: .; v_gene: TRBV12-3/TRBV12-4; j_gene: TRBJ2-3; abundance: few; CDR3nt: TGTGCCAGCAGGGGAGAGGCAGATACGCAGTATTTT; CDR3aa: CASRGEADTQYF
d_gene: .; v_gene: TRBV5-5; j_gene: TRBJ2-1; abundance: few; CDR3nt: TGTGCCAGCAGCTTGGGGTGGGGGGACCCCAGAGGTTACAATGAGCAGTTCTTC; CDR3aa: CASSLGWGDPRGYNEQFF
d_gene: .; v_gene: TRBV7-6; j_gene: TRBJ2-1; abundance: .; CDR3nt: TGTGCCAGCAGCTTATCTTCAGGGGACTCCTACAATGAGCAGTTCTTC; CDR3aa: CASSLSSGDSYNEQFF
d_gene: .; v_gene: TRBV5-5; j_gene: TRBJ2-7; abundance: many; CDR3nt: TGTGCCAGCAGCTTGGATTACCGGGGGATGGGCTACGAGCAGTACTTC; CDR3aa: CASSLDYRGMGYEQYF
d_gene: .; v_gene: TRBV19; j_gene: TRBJ2-3; abundance: .; CDR3nt: TGTGCCAGTAGTATCGCAGGAATCTACACAGATACGCAGTATTTT; CDR3aa: CASSIAGIYTDTQYF
d_gene: .; v_gene: TRBV6-1; j_gene: TRBJ2-3; abundance: few; CDR3nt: TGTGCCAGCAGTGAACCCCTTTACGCAGATACGCAGTATTTT; CDR3aa: CASSEPLYADTQYF
d_gene: .; v_gene: TRBV11-3; j_gene: TRBJ2-5; abundance: .; CDR3nt: TGTGCCAGCAGCTTAGATCGTGTGGACTTCCAAGAGACCCAGTACTTC; CDR3aa: CASSLDRVDFQETQYF